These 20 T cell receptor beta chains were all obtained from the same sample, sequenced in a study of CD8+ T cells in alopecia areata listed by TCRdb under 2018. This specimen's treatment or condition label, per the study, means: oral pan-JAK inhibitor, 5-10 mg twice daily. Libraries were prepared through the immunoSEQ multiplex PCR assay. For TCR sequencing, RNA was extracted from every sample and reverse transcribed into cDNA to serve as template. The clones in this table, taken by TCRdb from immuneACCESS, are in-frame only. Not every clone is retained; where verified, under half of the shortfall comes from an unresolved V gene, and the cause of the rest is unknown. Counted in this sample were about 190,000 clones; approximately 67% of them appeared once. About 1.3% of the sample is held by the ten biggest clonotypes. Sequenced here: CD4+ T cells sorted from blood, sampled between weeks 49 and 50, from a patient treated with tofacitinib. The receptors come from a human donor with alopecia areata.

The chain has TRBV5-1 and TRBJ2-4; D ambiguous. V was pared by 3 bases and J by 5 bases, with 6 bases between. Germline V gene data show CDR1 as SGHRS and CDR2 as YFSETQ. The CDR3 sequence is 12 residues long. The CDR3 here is CASSSTENIQYF. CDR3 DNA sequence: TGCGCCAGCAGCTCGACTGAAAACATTCAGTACTTC.

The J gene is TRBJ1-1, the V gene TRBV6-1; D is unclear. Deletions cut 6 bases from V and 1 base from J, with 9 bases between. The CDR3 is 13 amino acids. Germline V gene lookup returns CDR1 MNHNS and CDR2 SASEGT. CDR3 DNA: TGTGCCAGCAGACCACATCAGAACACTGAAGCTTTCTTT. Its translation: CASRPHQNTEAFF.

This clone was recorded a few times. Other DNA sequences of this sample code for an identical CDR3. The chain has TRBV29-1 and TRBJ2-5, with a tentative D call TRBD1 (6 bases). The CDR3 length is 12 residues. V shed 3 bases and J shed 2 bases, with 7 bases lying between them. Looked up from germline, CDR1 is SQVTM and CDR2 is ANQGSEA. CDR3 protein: CSVDRGQETQYF. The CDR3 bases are TGCAGCGTTGACAGGGGTCAAGAGACCCAGTACTTC.

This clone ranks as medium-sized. The CDR3, as DNA: TGTGCCACCAGCAGAGAGGGGAGGGGGACTGAGCAGTTCTTC. This codes for CATSREGRGTEQFF. The chain uses TRBV15 and TRBJ2-1, with D possibly matching TRBD2 (7 bases). The CDR3 covers 14 residues. The germline V gene encodes CDR1 LNHNV and CDR2 YYDKDF (reference sequence). V lost 0 bases and J lost 9, with 12 bases in between.

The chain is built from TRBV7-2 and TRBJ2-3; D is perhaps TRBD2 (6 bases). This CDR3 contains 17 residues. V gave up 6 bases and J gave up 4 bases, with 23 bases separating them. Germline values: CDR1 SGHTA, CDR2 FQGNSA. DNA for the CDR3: TGTGCCAGCAGACACCCGGGGAGGCTAAAAGGCGCAGATACGCAGTATTTT. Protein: CASRHPGRLKGADTQYF. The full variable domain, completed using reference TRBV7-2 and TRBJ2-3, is GAGVSQSPSNKVTEKGKDVELRCDPISGHTALYWYRQSLGQGLEFLIYFQGNSAPDKSGLPSDRFSAERTGGSVSTLTIQRTQQEDSAVYLCASRHPGRLKGADTQYFGPGTRLTVL.

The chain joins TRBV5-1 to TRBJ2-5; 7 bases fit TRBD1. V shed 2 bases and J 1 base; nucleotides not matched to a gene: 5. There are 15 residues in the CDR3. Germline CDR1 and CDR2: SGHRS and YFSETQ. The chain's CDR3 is CASSFTRDSQETQYF. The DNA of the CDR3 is TGCGCCAGCAGCTTTACCCGGGACAGCCAAGAGACCCAGTACTTC.

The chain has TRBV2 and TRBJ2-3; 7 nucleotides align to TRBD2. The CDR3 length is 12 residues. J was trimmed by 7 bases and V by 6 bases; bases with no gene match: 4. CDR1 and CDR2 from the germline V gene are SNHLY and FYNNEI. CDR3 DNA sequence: TGTGCCAGCAGGACTAGCTTGAATACGCAGTATTTT. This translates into CASRTSLNTQYF.

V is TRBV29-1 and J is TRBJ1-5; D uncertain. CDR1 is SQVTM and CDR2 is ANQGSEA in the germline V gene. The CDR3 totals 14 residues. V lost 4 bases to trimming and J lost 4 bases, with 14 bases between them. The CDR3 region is CSVASDSGNQPQHF. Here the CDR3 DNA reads TGCAGCGTTGCTTCGGACTCAGGAAATCAGCCCCAGCATTTT.

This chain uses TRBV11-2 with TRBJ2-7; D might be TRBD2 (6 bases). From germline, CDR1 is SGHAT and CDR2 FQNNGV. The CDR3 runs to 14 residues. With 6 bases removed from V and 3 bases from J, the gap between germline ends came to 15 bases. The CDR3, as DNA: TGTGCCAGCAGATATCCCAAGGGAGGCTACGAGCAGTACTTC. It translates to CASRYPKGGYEQYF.

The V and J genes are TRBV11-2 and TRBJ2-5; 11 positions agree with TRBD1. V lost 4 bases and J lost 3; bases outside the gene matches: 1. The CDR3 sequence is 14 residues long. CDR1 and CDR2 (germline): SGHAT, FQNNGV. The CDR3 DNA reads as TGTGCCAGCAGCTGGACAGGGGGCGAAGAGACCCAGTACTTC. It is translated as CASSWTGGEETQYF.

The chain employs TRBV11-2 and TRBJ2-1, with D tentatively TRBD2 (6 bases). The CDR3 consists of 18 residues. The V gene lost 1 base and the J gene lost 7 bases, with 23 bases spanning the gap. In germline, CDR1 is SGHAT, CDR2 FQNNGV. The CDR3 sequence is CASSLVFSGTHLGNEQFF. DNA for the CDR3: TGTGCCAGCAGCTTAGTCTTCTCCGGGACTCACCTCGGGAATGAGCAGTTCTTC.

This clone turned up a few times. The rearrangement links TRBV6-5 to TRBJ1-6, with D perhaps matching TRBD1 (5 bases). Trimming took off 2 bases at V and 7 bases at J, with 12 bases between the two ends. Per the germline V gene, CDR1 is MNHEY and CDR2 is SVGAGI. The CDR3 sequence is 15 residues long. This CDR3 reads CASSYGSGMNSPLHF. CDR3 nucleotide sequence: TGTGCCAGCAGTTACGGCTCAGGGATGAATTCACCCCTCCACTTT.

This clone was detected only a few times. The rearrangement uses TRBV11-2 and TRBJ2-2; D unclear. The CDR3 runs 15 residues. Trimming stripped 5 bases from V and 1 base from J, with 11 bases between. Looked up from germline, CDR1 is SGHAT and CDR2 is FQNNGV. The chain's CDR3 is CASSELTGNTGELFF. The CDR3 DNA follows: TGTGCCAGCAGCGAATTAACTGGGAACACCGGGGAGCTGTTTTTT.

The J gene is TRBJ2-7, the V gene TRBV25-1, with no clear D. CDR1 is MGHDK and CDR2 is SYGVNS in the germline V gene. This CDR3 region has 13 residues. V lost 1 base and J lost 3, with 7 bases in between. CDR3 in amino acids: CASSEWIDYEQYF. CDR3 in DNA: TGTGCCAGCAGTGAATGGATAGACTACGAGCAGTACTTC.

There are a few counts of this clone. This CDR3 is CAWSLTSNTEAFF. The CDR3 DNA reads TGTGCCTGGAGCCTGACAAGTAACACTGAAGCTTTCTTT. The V and J genes are TRBV30 and TRBJ1-1, with D unclear. The CDR3 consists of 13 residues. The V gene's germline CDR1 is GTSNPN and CDR2 SVGIG (reference sequence). V shed 3 bases and J shed 2 bases, with 10 bases lying between them.

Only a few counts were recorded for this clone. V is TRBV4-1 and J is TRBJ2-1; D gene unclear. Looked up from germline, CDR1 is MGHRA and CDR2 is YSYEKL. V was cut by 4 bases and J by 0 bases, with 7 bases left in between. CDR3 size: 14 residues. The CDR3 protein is CASSRGGSYNEQFF. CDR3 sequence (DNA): TGCGCCAGCAGCCGCGGCGGCTCCTACAATGAGCAGTTCTTC.

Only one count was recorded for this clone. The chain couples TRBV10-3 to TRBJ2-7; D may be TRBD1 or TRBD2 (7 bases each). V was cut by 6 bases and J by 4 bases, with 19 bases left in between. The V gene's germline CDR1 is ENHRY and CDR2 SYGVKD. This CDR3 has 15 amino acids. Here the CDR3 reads CAISPRQGGTYEQYF. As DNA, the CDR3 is TGTGCCATCAGCCCCAGACAGGGAGGGACATACGAGCAGTACTTC.

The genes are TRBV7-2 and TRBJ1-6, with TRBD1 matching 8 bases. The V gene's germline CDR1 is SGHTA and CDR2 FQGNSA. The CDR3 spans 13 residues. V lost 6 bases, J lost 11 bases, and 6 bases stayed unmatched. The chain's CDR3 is CASRSQGGAPLHF. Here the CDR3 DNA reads TGTGCCAGCAGGTCACAGGGGGGCGCACCCCTCCACTTT.

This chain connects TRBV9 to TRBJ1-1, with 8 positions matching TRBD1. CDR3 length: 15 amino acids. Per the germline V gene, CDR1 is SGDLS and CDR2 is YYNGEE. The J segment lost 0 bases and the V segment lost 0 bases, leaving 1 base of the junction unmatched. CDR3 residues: CASSVGDRLNTEAFF. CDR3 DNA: TGTGCCAGCAGCGTAGGGGACAGGTTGAACACTGAAGCTTTCTTT.

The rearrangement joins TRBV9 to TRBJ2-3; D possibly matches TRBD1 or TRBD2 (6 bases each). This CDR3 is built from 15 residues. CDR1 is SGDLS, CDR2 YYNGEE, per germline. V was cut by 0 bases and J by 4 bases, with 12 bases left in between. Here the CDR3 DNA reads TGTGCCAGCAGCGTAGTGGGGGGCATCCCAGATACGCAGTATTTT. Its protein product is CASSVVGGIPDTQYF. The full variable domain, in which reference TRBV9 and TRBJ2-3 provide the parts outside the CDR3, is DSGVTQTPKHLITATGQRVTLRCSPRSGDLSVYWYQQSLDQGLQFLIQYYNGEERAKGNILERFSAQQFPDLHSELNLSSLELGDSALYFCASSVVGGIPDTQYFGPGTRLTVL.